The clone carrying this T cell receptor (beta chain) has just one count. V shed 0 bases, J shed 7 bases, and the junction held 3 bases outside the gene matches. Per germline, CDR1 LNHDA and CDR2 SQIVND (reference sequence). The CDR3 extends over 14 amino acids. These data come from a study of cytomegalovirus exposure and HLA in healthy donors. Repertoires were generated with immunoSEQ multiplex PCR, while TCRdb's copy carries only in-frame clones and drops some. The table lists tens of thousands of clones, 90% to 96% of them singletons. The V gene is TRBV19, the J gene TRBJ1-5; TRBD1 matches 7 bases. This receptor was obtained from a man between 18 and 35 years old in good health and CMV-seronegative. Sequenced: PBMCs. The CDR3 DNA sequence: TGTGCCAGTAGTATAGAAGGGGGCGTGCAGCCCCAGCATTTT. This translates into CASSIEGGVQPQHF. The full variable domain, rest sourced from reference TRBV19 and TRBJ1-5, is DGGITQSPKYLFRKEGQNVTLSCEQNLNHDAMYWYRQDPGQGLRLIYYSQIVNDFQKGDIAEGYSVSREKKESFPLTVTSAQKNPTAFYLCASSIEGGVQPQHFGDGTRLSIL.